This T cell receptor (beta chain) was obtained from a study of beta chain features in type 1 diabetes. The study, taken as a whole, reports: Type 1 diabetes patients had fewer VDJ junction insertions and more deletions. Type 1 diabetes patients showed a moderate but significant shortening of TCRB CDR3s in all four CD4+ subsets.

V gave up 6 bases and J gave up 2 bases, with 11 bases separating them. This CDR3 is built from 13 residues. Germline-derived CDR1 and CDR2 are MNHEY and SVGAGI. A word on this clone: Antigen: not known.

The study reverse transcribed the entire isolated RNA, so it sequenced expressed TCRB transcripts. This table comes from immunoSEQ multiplex PCR, and its TCRdb copy is limited to in-frame clones, with some not included. This sample has hundreds of thousands of clones, with around 12% found just once. Post-sort purity exceeded 95% for all sorted populations. The sample taken for sequencing was naive CD4+ T cells from blood. This rearrangement joins TRBV6-5 to TRBJ2-7, with D possibly matching TRBD1 (5 bases). The source is a man younger than 35 in good health. The CDR3 DNA is TGTGCCAGCAGCCGGACACAGACCTACGAGCAGTACTTC. It specifies CASSRTQTYEQYF.